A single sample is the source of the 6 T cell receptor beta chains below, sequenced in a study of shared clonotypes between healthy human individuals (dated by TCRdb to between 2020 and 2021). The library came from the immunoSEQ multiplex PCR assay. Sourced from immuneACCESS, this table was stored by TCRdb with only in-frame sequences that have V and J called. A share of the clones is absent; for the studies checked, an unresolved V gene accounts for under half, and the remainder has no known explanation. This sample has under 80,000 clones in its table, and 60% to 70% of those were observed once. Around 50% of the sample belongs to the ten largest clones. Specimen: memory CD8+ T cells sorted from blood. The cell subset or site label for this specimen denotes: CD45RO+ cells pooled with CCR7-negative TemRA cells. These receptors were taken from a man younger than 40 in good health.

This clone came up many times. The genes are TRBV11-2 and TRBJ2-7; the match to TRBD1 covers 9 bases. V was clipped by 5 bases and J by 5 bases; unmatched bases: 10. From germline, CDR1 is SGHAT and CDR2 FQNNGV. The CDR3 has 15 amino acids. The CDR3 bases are TGTGCCAGCAGCATATCCGGGACAGGGACCCACGAGCAGTACTTC. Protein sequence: CASSISGTGTHEQYF.

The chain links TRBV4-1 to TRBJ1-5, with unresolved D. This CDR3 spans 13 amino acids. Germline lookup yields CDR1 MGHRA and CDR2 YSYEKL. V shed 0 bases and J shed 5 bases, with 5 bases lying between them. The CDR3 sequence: CASSQDLYQPQHF. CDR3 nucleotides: TGCGCCAGCAGCCAAGACCTGTATCAGCCCCAGCATTTT.

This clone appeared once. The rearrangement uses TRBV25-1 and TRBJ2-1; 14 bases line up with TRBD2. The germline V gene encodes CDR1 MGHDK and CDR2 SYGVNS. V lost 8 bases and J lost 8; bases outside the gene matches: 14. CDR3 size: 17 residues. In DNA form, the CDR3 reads TGTGCCAGCGGGGGCGCCGGGACTAGCGGGAGTACCCATGAGCAGTTCTTC. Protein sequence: CASGGAGTSGSTHEQFF.

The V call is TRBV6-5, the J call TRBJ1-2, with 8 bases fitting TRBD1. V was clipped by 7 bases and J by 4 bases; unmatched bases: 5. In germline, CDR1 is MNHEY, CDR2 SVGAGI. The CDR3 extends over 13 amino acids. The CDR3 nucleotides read TGTGCCAGCACTCGGGGACAGGCCTATGGCTACACCTTC. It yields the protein CASTRGQAYGYTF.

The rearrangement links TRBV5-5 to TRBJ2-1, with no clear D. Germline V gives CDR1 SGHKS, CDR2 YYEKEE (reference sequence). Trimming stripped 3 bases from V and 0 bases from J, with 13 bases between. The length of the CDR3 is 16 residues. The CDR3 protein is CASSSTTPLSYNEQFF. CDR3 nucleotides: TGTGCCAGCAGCTCCACAACACCCCTCTCCTACAATGAGCAGTTCTTC.

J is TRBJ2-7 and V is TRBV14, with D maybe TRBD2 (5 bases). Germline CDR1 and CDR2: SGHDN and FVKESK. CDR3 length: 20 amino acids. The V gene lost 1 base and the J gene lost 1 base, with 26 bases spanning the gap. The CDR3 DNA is TGTGCCAGCAGCCAAGGGACGGCTAGCTTACCCGGTGTCGGGTCCTACGAGCAGTACTTC. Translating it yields CASSQGTASLPGVGSYEQYF.